These 11 T cell receptor beta chains came from one sample sequenced in a study of cytomegalovirus exposure and HLA in healthy donors. Primers included in the PCR were 60 Vbeta and 13 Jbeta primers. Only in-frame clones appear in the TCRdb table, and some are missing; sequencing was by immunoSEQ multiplex PCR. The sample has around 150,000 clones, around 63% seen once; the top ten hold approximately 1.7%. Sequenced input: PBMCs. Source of these receptors: a human donor in good health.

This clone was picked up one time. The gene calls are TRBV19 and TRBJ2-3; D gene uncertain. The CDR3 loop spans 15 amino acids. CDR1 and CDR2 from the germline V gene are LNHDA and SQIVND (reference sequence). Deletions cut 1 base from V and 0 bases from J, with 8 bases between. CDR3 sequence (DNA): TGTGCCAGTAGTATAGTAGGAGATAGCACAGATACGCAGTATTTT. It codes for CASSIVGDSTDTQYF.

This clone was counted between two and nine times. The chain uses TRBV7-2 and TRBJ2-1, with TRBD2 identical over 7 bases. V gave up 5 bases and J gave up 1 base; unmatched junction bases: 8. CDR3 length: 16 residues. Germline CDR1 reads SGHTA; CDR2 reads FQGNSA. For the CDR3, the DNA is TGTGCCAGCAGCCTGGGGGGGATAGGGTCCTACAATGAGCAGTTCTTC. Its translation is CASSLGGIGSYNEQFF.

This clone occurred once. The chain links TRBV19 to TRBJ2-2, with 9 bases matching TRBD1. The germline gives CDR1 LNHDA, CDR2 SQIVND (reference sequence). The V and J ends lost 6 bases and 7 bases, in that order; junction bases with no gene match: 9. CDR3 size: 15 residues. The CDR3 reads CASSKSGTGIGELFF. CDR3 nucleotides: TGTGCCAGTAGCAAATCGGGGACAGGGATCGGGGAGCTGTTTTTT.

The chain uses TRBV28 and TRBJ2-6; TRBD1 is a possible D gene (5 bases). Per germline, CDR1 MDHEN and CDR2 SYDVKM. The CDR3 is 17 residues long. V lost 7 bases to trimming and J lost 0 bases, with 16 bases between them. The CDR3 bases are TGTGCCAGCACCACATCACAAGGGGACTCTGGGGCCAACGTCCTGACTTTC. The encoded protein is CASTTSQGDSGANVLTF.

V is TRBV28 and J is TRBJ2-7; 8 bases match TRBD2. Germline trimming cut 8 bases from V and 1 base from J; bases unmatched to any gene: 4. Germline V CDR1 and CDR2: MDHEN, SYDVKM. The CDR3 runs 13 residues. DNA for the CDR3: TGTGCCAGCGGGATAGCGGGATCCTACGAGCAGTACTTC. Residues: CASGIAGSYEQYF.

V gene TRBV13 combines with J gene TRBJ2-7; TRBD1 matches 8 bases. The trim removed 5 bases at V and 5 bases at J, leaving 5 bases unmatched. The CDR3 runs to 13 residues. The V gene's germline CDR1 is PRHDT and CDR2 FYEKMQ (reference sequence). The CDR3 DNA reads as TGTGCCAGCAGCCTTGACAGGGGCGACGAGCAGTACTTC. Protein product: CASSLDRGDEQYF.

The chain couples TRBV16 to TRBJ1-1; weak D call: TRBD1 (5 bases). CDR1 and CDR2 from the germline V gene are KGHSY and FQNENV. V lost 2 bases to trimming and J lost 1 base, with 8 bases between them. This CDR3 spans 14 amino acids. The DNA of the CDR3 is TGTGCCAGCAGCCAAGGGAGGGGGAACACTGAAGCTTTCTTT. Its protein product is CASSQGRGNTEAFF.

The chain uses TRBV6-5 and TRBJ2-5; D gene ambiguous. Trimming stripped 0 bases from V and 10 bases from J, with 9 bases between. Germline CDR1 reads MNHEY; CDR2 reads SVGAGI. This CDR3 is 12 amino acids long. Here the CDR3 reads CASSYSRSVQYF. Written as DNA, the CDR3 is TGTGCCAGCAGTTACTCGAGAAGCGTCCAGTACTTC.

V is TRBV27 and J is TRBJ2-3, with unresolved D. Germline V gene sequence: CDR1 MNHEY, CDR2 SMNVEV (reference sequence). The CDR3 spans 13 residues. The V end was cut by 5 bases, the J end by 2 bases, with 8 bases between. The CDR3 sequence is CASSLPYTDTQYF. As DNA, the CDR3 is TGTGCCAGCAGTCTACCGTACACAGATACGCAGTATTTT.

J is TRBJ2-5 and V is TRBV7-9; tentative D call: TRBD2 (5 bases). The closer fit of TRBJ2-7 to the DNA end suggests the J call may be wrong. CDR1 and CDR2 from the germline V gene are SEHNR and FQNEAQ (reference sequence). There are 12 residues in the CDR3. The CDR3 region has the DNA TGTGCCAGCAGCTCGGGGAAGTACGAGCAGTACTTC. The encoded protein is CASSSGKYEQYF.

This clone was observed a handful of times. V usage is TRBV5-1 and J usage is TRBJ2-1; D perhaps matches TRBD1 (5 bases). The CDR3 spans 15 residues. Germline CDR1 SGHRS, CDR2 YFSETQ. Trimming took off 3 bases at V and 0 bases at J, with 10 bases between the two ends. CDR3 protein: CASSSQGVSYNEQFF. The CDR3 nucleotides read TGCGCCAGCAGCTCGCAGGGTGTCTCCTACAATGAGCAGTTCTTC.